This TCR beta chain was found in a study of identical twins. The CDR3 extends over 14 amino acids. CDR1 is DFQATT, CDR2 SNEGSKA, per germline (reference sequence). Trimming cost V 2 bases and J 0 bases; bases outside gene matches: 4. In this sample, this clonotype turned up a few times. Carrying unique molecular identifiers, the cDNA also gained a universal primer site through template switching. TCRdb re-analysed the 5' RACE reads in MiXCR, keeping a single row per CDR3 protein. This sample carries 500,000 or so distinct CDR3 sequences, around 20% of them seen once, and the ten largest clones take around 1%. These sequences were also reported in another study, on T cells expressing NK-cell markers. That source reports: CD3+CD56+NKG2C+, CD3+CD56+NKG2C- and CD3+CD56-NKG2C+ T cells, once sorted, supplied the TCR beta repertoires.

The rearrangement joins TRBV20-1 to TRBJ2-7, with TRBD2 matching 7 bases. The source of this sequence is a woman younger than 35 in good health. Sample: CD4+ T cells sorted from blood. The CDR3 loop is CSARPGGYSYEQYF. The CDR3 DNA sequence: TGCAGTGCTAGACCCGGGGGGTACTCCTACGAGCAGTACTTC.